This note documents a single T cell receptor beta chain sequence. The data were taken from a study of cytomegalovirus exposure and HLA in healthy donors. Vbeta (60) and Jbeta (13) primers were used in the PCR. Here immunoSEQ multiplex PCR was the method, and the copy in TCRdb shows in-frame clones only, minus some. The table lists around 130,000 clones, 65% to 90% of them singletons, with 1% to 1.5% in the top ten. The sample comprised PBMCs. The sequence came from a girl aged 2 to 9 in good health and CMV-seronegative.

The CDR3 nucleotides read TGTGCCACCAGCAGAGATCGTCAGGGGGCCTCCTACGAGCAGTACTTC. The encoded protein is CATSRDRQGASYEQYF. This rearrangement joins TRBV15 to TRBJ2-7; the match to TRBD1 covers 8 bases. The CDR3 totals 16 residues. Germline CDR1 is LNHNV and CDR2 is YYDKDF (reference sequence). The V segment lost 0 bases and the J segment 0 bases; nucleotides outside the gene matches: 4. The variable domain in full, with the rest retrieved from reference TRBV15 and TRBJ2-7, is DAMVIQNPRYQVTQFGKPVTLSCSQTLNHNVMYWYQQKSSQAPKLLFHYYDKDFNNEADTPDNFQSRRPNTSFCFLDIRSPGLGDTAMYLCATSRDRQGASYEQYFGPGTRLTVT.